This T cell receptor (beta chain) emerged from a study of graft-versus-host responses after intestinal transplantation (dated by TCRdb to about 2021). Regarding the complete study: Multivisceral, liver-intestinal, or isolated intestinal transplants were received by the recipients. Instead of going to the commercial service, samples from a few later patients were sequenced in-house on an Illumina MiSeq and processed with MiXCR. All recipients received anti-thymocyte globulin induction followed by maintenance tacrolimus and steroids for about three years. After intestinal transplantation, graft-versus-host and host-versus-graft alloreactive T cell clones in the graft, circulation and bone marrow were tracked using bulk TCR-beta CDR3 sequencing. Donor T cell macrochimerism was defined as a peak of at least 4% donor T cells among recipient peripheral blood mononuclear cells. Alloreactive clones were identified by sequencing pre-transplant mixed lymphocyte reaction products and comparing these products with unstimulated pre-transplant donor and recipient T cells. A cohort of roughly 25 intestinal transplant recipients, including one retransplant, was enrolled, and a few patients lacking pretransplant specimens were excluded.

Library prep was done by the immunoSEQ multiplex PCR assay. For most patients, genomic DNA was isolated using the Qiagen DNeasy Blood and Tissue Kit and was shipped frozen to Adaptive Biotechnologies for TCR sequencing. High-throughput TCR-beta CDR3 sequencing of genomic DNA from most patients was performed by Adaptive Biotechnologies. As for how the authors treated the data: TCR sequencing data were retrieved from Adaptive's ImmunoSEQ software for around 19 patients, whereas three other patients were processed with MiXCR and VDJtools. CD4 versus CD8 sorting errors were corrected by removing sequences found in both subsets at a frequency ratio below 5:1. CDR3 nucleotide sequences shared between donor and recipient were removed because the origin of such sequences could not be assigned. Alloreactive clones required at least 2-fold expansion over unstimulated cells and minimum CFSE-low frequency of 0.002% (template counts) or 0.001% (read counts). Clones detected in sequenced pre-transplant spleen, lymph node, or MLR CFSE-low populations of the donor or recipient were defined as mappable. Cumulative frequency of alloreactive clones was calculated as a percentage of all sequences weighted by copy number. TCRdb carries this immuneACCESS record with in-frame sequences only. Its versions omit some clonotypes, under half of them owing to an unresolved V gene in the studies checked, with the rest unexplained. The DNA was the basis for D and trimming; V, J and clone size are from that table. The sample has 90,000 to 150,000 clones on record, approximately 95% of them singletons. Jointly, the top ten make up more than 0.09% of the sample.

The sample's time point label, in plain terms: cells obtained before transplantation from donor or recipient. CD3+CD4+ and CD3+CD8+ populations were FACS-sorted from unstimulated pre-transplant donor and recipient cells taken from spleen or lymph nodes. Overall results and qualifications from the work: The relatively low number and heterogeneity of intestinal transplant patients limited the conclusions. Early after transplant, peak levels of circulating GvH clones were found to be associated with declines in HvG clones. Patients with donor T cell macrochimerism had high GvH to HvG T cell clonal ratios in their allografts. GvH clones were detected in recipient bone marrow, and some of these GvH clones were observed earlier in ileal mucosa or blood, consistent with an intestinal mucosal origin.

Points on this clone: The antigen it binds to is not known. The record has no base qualities; no much larger clone is one base away.

There are 14 amino acids in the CDR3, from cysteine to phenylalanine inclusive. Kept here is only the CDR3 DNA, which spans 42 bases and is read in frame from base 1. V is pared back by 0 bases and J by 2 bases, with 8 bases lying between the germline termini. Per the germline V gene, KGHSH is the CDR1 and LQKENI is the CDR2. Sequences were derived from unstimulated CD4+ T cells sorted from spleen or lymph node cells, sampled before intestinal transplant. The chain is made from TRBV18 and TRBJ2-7, with TRBD2 as a weak D call on 6 bases. This TCR was sampled from a human donor who received an intestinal transplant. The DNA reads TGTGCCAGCTCACCACCGGGAGGCCCCTACGAGCAGTACTTC. This sequence encodes CASSPPGGPYEQYF.